These 23 T cell receptor beta chains originate from one sample sequenced in a study of fetal regulatory T cell absence and autoimmunity. Measured with immunoSEQ multiplex PCR; TCRdb has only the in-frame clones, and not every one. The sample yields approximately 94,000 clones, around 72% seen once. Sequencing used pancreas tissue. These receptors came from a male donor with IPEX syndrome.

The chain links TRBV29-1 to TRBJ1-2; D is ambiguous. The germline V and J ends were trimmed by 1 base and 7 bases, with 4 bases remaining between them. There are 10 residues in the CDR3. Germline V lookup: CDR1 SQVTM, CDR2 ANQGSEA. This chain's CDR3 is CSVEGGGYTF. Here the CDR3 DNA reads TGCAGCGTTGAAGGGGGTGGCTACACCTTC.

This clone was detected only a few times. This chain uses TRBV19 with TRBJ2-7; 8 nucleotides align to TRBD2. V shed 4 bases, J shed 2 bases, and the junction held 7 bases outside the gene matches. Germline CDR1 and CDR2: LNHDA and SQIVND (reference sequence). The CDR3 extends over 15 amino acids. The CDR3 is CASSTRLAIAYEQYF. The CDR3 DNA reads as TGTGCCAGTAGTACCCGACTAGCGATAGCCTACGAGCAGTACTTC.

The chain recombines TRBV7-9 with TRBJ1-2; 7 positions agree with TRBD1. Trimming cost V 4 bases and J 2 bases; bases outside gene matches: 7. The CDR3 runs 15 residues. Germline V gene data show CDR1 as SEHNR and CDR2 as FQNEAQ (reference sequence). CDR3 DNA: TGTGCCAGCAGCTATGGACAGGCCCTGAACTATGGCTACACCTTC. Its translation is CASSYGQALNYGYTF.

This clone occurred a few times. V gene TRBV4-1 combines with J gene TRBJ2-7, with a tentative D call TRBD2 (6 bases). Looked up from germline, CDR1 is MGHRA and CDR2 is YSYEKL. The CDR3 is made up of 13 amino acids. V was clipped by 3 bases and J by 3 bases, with 9 bases between them. CDR3 DNA: TGCGCCAGCAGCCACCCCGGGAGCTACGAGCAGTACTTC. It yields the protein CASSHPGSYEQYF.

V is TRBV7-2 and J is TRBJ1-2; 8 bases map to TRBD1. CDR3 size: 15 residues. Germline V gene lookup returns CDR1 SGHTA and CDR2 FQGNSA. V was clipped by 6 bases and J by 3 bases; unmatched bases: 9. CDR3 sequence: CASSHRQGRYYGYTF. The CDR3 nucleotides are TGTGCCAGCAGTCACCGACAGGGGCGGTACTATGGCTACACCTTC.

This clone was observed a few times. The chain recombines TRBV27 with TRBJ1-2; D possibly corresponds to TRBD1 (5 bases). V shed 2 bases and J shed 2 bases, with 6 bases lying between them. The CDR3 consists of 13 residues. Germline V gives CDR1 MNHEY, CDR2 SMNVEV (reference sequence). The CDR3 protein is CASSLRQNYGYTF. CDR3 DNA sequence: TGTGCCAGCAGTTTAAGACAGAACTATGGCTACACCTTC.

The gene calls are TRBV9 and TRBJ2-2; TRBD2 agrees at 11 bases. Per germline, CDR1 SGDLS and CDR2 YYNGEE. After removal of 1 base from V and 5 bases from J, the junction contained 1 base not matched to a gene. This CDR3 has 15 amino acids. The CDR3 sequence is CASSVLAGGTGELFF. CDR3 DNA sequence: TGTGCCAGCAGCGTACTAGCGGGAGGAACCGGGGAGCTGTTTTTT.

V gene TRBV4-3 combines with J gene TRBJ2-3, with TRBD1 matching over 7 bases. This CDR3 has 16 residues. V was pared by 1 base and J by 5 bases, with 9 bases of the junction left unmatched. The germline gives CDR1 LGHNA, CDR2 YSLEER. In DNA form, the CDR3 reads TGCGCCAGCAGCCAAGGCGCCAGGGGGATGGAAGATACGCAGTATTTT. Residues: CASSQGARGMEDTQYF.

The chain carries TRBV5-1 and TRBJ2-7; 11 positions agree with TRBD1. V trimming: 4 bases; J trimming: 3 bases; junction bases outside the gene matches: 3. Germline CDR1 and CDR2: SGHRS and YFSETQ. The CDR3 length is 14 residues. The CDR3 DNA is TGCGCCAGCAGCGCCGGGACAGGGGGCTACGAGCAGTACTTC. Its protein product is CASSAGTGGYEQYF.

CDR3 bases: TGCGCCAGCAGCATAGACAGGGGGTTAGCCAAAAACATTCAGTACTTC. Protein: CASSIDRGLAKNIQYF. The gene calls are TRBV5-1 and TRBJ2-4; TRBD1 agrees at 9 bases. J lost 0 bases, V lost 4 bases, and 5 bases had no gene match. This CDR3 spans 16 amino acids. Germline CDR1 is SGHRS and CDR2 is YFSETQ.

This clone occurred once. V usage is TRBV19 and J usage is TRBJ1-2; 9 nucleotides line up with TRBD1. Germline CDR1 reads LNHDA; CDR2 reads SQIVND (reference sequence). The V gene end was trimmed by 3 bases and the J gene end by 8 bases; junction bases not matched to a gene: 4. This CDR3 contains 13 residues. The CDR3 loop is CASSIRQGGGYTF. CDR3 in DNA: TGTGCCAGTAGTATTCGACAGGGGGGCGGCTACACCTTC.

This clone was recorded a few times. V usage is TRBV6-5 and J usage is TRBJ2-7, with a possible D match to TRBD2 (6 bases). CDR1 and CDR2 (germline): MNHEY, SVGAGI. The CDR3 sequence is 14 residues long. V shed 5 bases and J shed 5 bases, with 16 bases lying between them. The CDR3 bases are TGTGCCAGCAGTGGCCCCGACTGGGGGGACGAGCAGTACTTC. Protein sequence: CASSGPDWGDEQYF.

The chain joins TRBV11-2 to TRBJ2-7; D unresolved. This CDR3 is built from 15 residues. V was shortened by 1 base and J by 0 bases, with 10 bases between the two germline ends. In germline, CDR1 is SGHAT, CDR2 FQNNGV. In DNA form, the CDR3 reads TGTGCCAGCAGCTTAGGGGCTATCAGCTCCTACGAGCAGTACTTC. This codes for CASSLGAISSYEQYF. The entire variable domain, with the rest obtained from reference TRBV11-2 and TRBJ2-7, is as follows: EAGVAQSPRYKIIEKRQSVAFWCNPISGHATLYWYQQILGQGPKLLIQFQNNGVVDDSQLPKDRFSAERLKGVDSTLKIQPAKLEDSAVYLCASSLGAISSYEQYFGPGTRLTVT.

V is TRBV7-9 and J is TRBJ1-1; 8 bases fit TRBD1. There are 12 residues in the CDR3. CDR1 is SEHNR and CDR2 is FQNEAQ in the germline V gene (reference sequence). V gave up 5 bases and J gave up 4 bases; unmatched junction bases: 0. CDR3 bases: TGTGCCAGCAGCACAGGGGGCACTGAAGCTTTCTTT. Residues: CASSTGGTEAFF.

The chain joins TRBV6-5 to TRBJ1-4; D remains unclear. Between the trimmed V and J ends, which lost 2 bases and 4 bases, there was a span of 11 bases. The germline V gene encodes CDR1 MNHEY and CDR2 SVGAGI. CDR3 length: 15 amino acids. The CDR3 protein is CASSYDGHLNEKLFF. As DNA, the CDR3 is TGTGCCAGCAGTTACGACGGCCACCTTAATGAAAAACTGTTTTTT.

This chain uses TRBV4-1 with TRBJ2-7; 10 bases match TRBD2. CDR1 is MGHRA, CDR2 YSYEKL, per germline. The V and J ends lost 0 bases and 4 bases, in that order; junction bases with no gene match: 3. The CDR3 sequence is 15 residues long. The CDR3 coding sequence is TGCGCCAGCAGCCAAGAACCTAGCGGGGGTTACGAGCAGTACTTC. Protein sequence: CASSQEPSGGYEQYF.

As DNA, the CDR3 is TGTGCCAGCAGCCTGGACAGGTCTGCTAATGAAAAACTGTTTTTT. Residues: CASSLDRSANEKLFF. The chain joins TRBV7-9 to TRBJ1-4; 7 nucleotides match TRBD1. The germline V gene has CDR1 SEHNR and CDR2 FQNEAQ (reference sequence). V shed 5 bases, J shed 3 bases, and the junction held 6 bases outside the gene matches. This CDR3 spans 15 amino acids. The whole variable domain, filled in from reference TRBV7-9 and TRBJ1-4, reads DTGVSQNPRHKITKRGQNVTFRCDPISEHNRLYWYRQTLGQGPEFLTYFQNEAQLEKSRLLSDRFSAERPKGSFSTLEIQRTEQGDSAMYLCASSLDRSANEKLFFGSGTQLSVL.

The gene calls are TRBV10-3 and TRBJ2-3; 7 bases map to TRBD2. The CDR3 has 17 amino acids. Trimming took 4 bases from V and 7 from J; bases not matched to a gene: 17. The V gene's germline CDR1 is ENHRY and CDR2 SYGVKD. The CDR3: CAISVQLARPRTYTQYF. The CDR3 DNA reads TGTGCCATCAGTGTACAACTAGCGAGGCCCCGCACTTATACGCAGTATTTT.

This chain joins TRBV5-4 and TRBJ2-5; tentatively, D is TRBD2 (7 bases). In germline, CDR1 is SGHNT, CDR2 YYREEE (reference sequence). The CDR3 sequence is 16 residues long. The V and J ends lost 4 bases and 4 bases respectively, with 20 bases between them. The CDR3 loop is CASSPRGASVTETQYF. CDR3 bases: TGTGCCAGCAGCCCTCGGGGGGCGTCAGTAACAGAGACCCAGTACTTC.

The chain couples TRBV10-3 to TRBJ2-2, with TRBD2 identical over 11 bases. Germline CDR1 reads ENHRY; CDR2 reads SYGVKD. This CDR3 region has 16 residues. The V segment lost 0 bases and the J segment 7 bases; nucleotides outside the gene matches: 4. CDR3 coding DNA: TGTGCCATCAGTGAGTCTAGCGGGAGGGCCGTCGGGGAGCTGTTTTTT. Its protein product is CAISESSGRAVGELFF.

The gene calls are TRBV7-6 and TRBJ1-6; perhaps TRBD1 as D (5 bases). Trimming removed 4 bases from V and 8 bases from J, with 15 bases in between. This CDR3 has 15 residues. Germline loops: CDR1 SGHVS, CDR2 FNYEAQ. The CDR3 loop reads CASSSQGRMDSPLHF. CDR3 bases: TGTGCCAGCAGCTCCCAGGGACGGATGGATTCACCCCTCCACTTT.

This clone has just a few counts. The CDR3 nucleotides read TGTGCCACCAGCAGAGATAGGGGGAAGATCCGCTACGAGCAGTACTTC. Protein sequence: CATSRDRGKIRYEQYF. V is TRBV15 and J is TRBJ2-7; a possible D gene is TRBD1 (6 bases). The V gene's germline CDR1 is LNHNV and CDR2 YYDKDF (reference sequence). The CDR3 covers 16 residues. Trimming shortened V by 0 bases and J by 3 bases, and 15 bases separated the two germline ends.

This clone came up a few times. This chain uses TRBV29-1 with TRBJ1-5; 9 bases agree with TRBD1. This CDR3 spans 13 amino acids. Germline V CDR1 and CDR2: SQVTM, ANQGSEA. V gave up 6 bases and J gave up 2 bases; unmatched junction bases: 2. This chain's CDR3 is CSVWTGGNQPQHF. In nucleotides, the CDR3 is TGCAGCGTGTGGACAGGGGGCAATCAGCCCCAGCATTTT.